A selection of T cell receptor beta chains follows, all from one sample in a study of OX40 agonist ivuxolimab in advanced cancers. Clones were sequenced by immunoSEQ multiplex PCR, and TCRdb holds only the in-frame ones, with some missing. The sample contains under 80,000 clones, 82% of which appear only once. The material sequenced was CD4+ or CD8+ T cells sorted from blood, taken in a trial of the OX40 agonist ivuxolimab. The receptors shown here come from an adult with an advanced solid tumor such as melanoma, head and neck, liver or kidney cancer. CDR3s include the opening cysteine and the closing phenylalanine or tryptophan. D genes are given only for firm matches. For some rows the clone size is stated as once, few or many, or as a class when expanded; others skip it.

TRBJ2-4 - TRBV19 - TGTGCCAGTAGGGACAGACTAGCCAAAAACATTCAGTACTTC CASRDRLAKNIQYF
TRBJ2-3 TRBD1 TRBV19 - TGTGCCAGTCGGGACAGGGGCCTGCGGGATACGCAGTATTTT CASRDRGLRDTQYF
TRBJ2-7 - TRBV28 - TGTGCCAGCACCACACCCGACGAGCAGTACTTC CASTTPDEQYF
TRBJ2-1 TRBD2 TRBV5-1 - TGCGCCAGCAGCATGACTAGCGGGACTCACAATGAGCAGTTCTTC CASSMTSGTHNEQFF
TRBJ2-7 - TRBV4-3 - TGCGCCAGCAGCCAAGTGGGGGGGCCGGGCGAGCAGTACTTC CASSQVGGPGEQYF
TRBJ2-7 - TRBV7-9 - TGTGCCAGCAGCCAATTGTACGAGCAGTACTTC CASSQLYEQYF
TRBJ2-7 TRBD2 TRBV5-1 - TGCGCCAGCGCGCCGGGACTAGAGGCCTCCTACGAGCAGTACTTC CASAPGLEASYEQYF
TRBJ2-3 TRBD2 TRBV7-2 - TGTGCCAGCAGCTTAAGACTAGCAACTTCAGATACGCAGTATTTT CASSLRLATSDTQYF
TRBJ1-2 - TRBV5-1 - TGCGCCAGCAACCCATCGCCAAAAGCTAACTATGGCTACACCTTC CASNPSPKANYGYTF
TRBJ2-7 TRBD2 TRBV28 few TGTGCCAGCAGTTTATCCTTGCGGGGGACTCACGAGCAGTACTTC CASSLSLRGTHEQYF
TRBJ2-1 - TRBV4-1 - TGCGCCAGCAGCCAAGACAGGGAGACTTACAATGAGCAGTTCTTC CASSQDRETYNEQFF
TRBJ1-1 - TRBV2 - TGTGCCGGCAGGGACACCTACACTGAAGCTTTCTTT CAGRDTYTEAFF
TRBJ2-6 - TRBV7-3 - TGTGCCAGCAGCCCGGACCCTCCAGGTTCTGGGGCCAACGTCCTGACTTTC CASSPDPPGSGANVLTF
TRBJ1-2 TRBD1 TRBV4-2 once TGTGCCAGCAGCCGCCCGGGACAGGGGTTCATGGGCTACACCTTC CASSRPGQGFMGYTF
TRBJ2-1 - TRBV5-1 - TGCGCCAGCAGTTCCCCTAGATACCCGAGATACAATGAGCAGTTCTTC CASSSPRYPRYNEQFF
TRBJ2-1 TRBD2 TRBV7-9 - TGTGCCAGCACTCCAAAGCCGGGGGGAGGGATCAATGAGCAGTTCTTC CASTPKPGGGINEQFF
TRBJ2-7 - TRBV6-5 - TGTGCCAGCAGGGAACAGGGAATAAGCTACGAGCAGTACTTC CASREQGISYEQYF
TRBJ2-3 TRBD2 TRBV5-1 - TGCGCCAGCAGCATACTCTCCGGGACTAGGGGAACAGATACGCAGTATTTT CASSILSGTRGTDTQYF
TRBJ2-5 - TRBV4-2 - TGTGCCAGCAGCCAAGACTCGGGGACTGACCAAGAGACCCAGTACTTC CASSQDSGTDQETQYF
TRBJ2-3 - TRBV4-3 once TGCGCCAGCAGCCAAGATCCGTTGTGGTCGGCGCGAAGCACAGATACGCAGTATTTT CASSQDPLWSARSTDTQYF
TRBJ1-6 - TRBV6-1 - TGTGCCAGCAGTGATTATTCACCCCTCCACTTT CASSDYSPLHF
TRBJ2-2 - TRBV11-3 - TGTGCCAGCAGCTTATCAGACGGGGAGCTGTTTTTT CASSLSDGELFF
TRBJ1-5 TRBD1 TRBV5-1 - TGCGCCAGCAGGACAGGGGTGAATAACAATCAGCCCCAGCATTTT CASRTGVNNNQPQHF
TRBJ1-1 - TRBV2 - TGTGCCAGCAGATGGATGGGGGTATTTAACGCTGAAGCTTTCTTT CASRWMGVFNAEAFF
TRBJ2-5 - TRBV2 - TGTGCCAGCAGGCTCCAATCTTCAGGAGAGACCCAGTACTTC CASRLQSSGETQYF
TRBJ2-1 - TRBV5-1 - TGCGCCAGCAGCCCCATACCCGGGACAAACCCTAAAAACTCCTACAATGAGCAGTTCTTC CASSPIPGTNPKNSYNEQFF
TRBJ1-1 TRBD1 TRBV28 - TGTGCCAGCAGTAGTGTAGGGACAGGGAATAAAGCTTTCTTT CASSSVGTGNKAFF
TRBJ1-3 TRBD1 TRBV7-9 - TGTGCCAGCAGCTGGACAGGGCCTGGAAACACCATATATTTT CASSWTGPGNTIYF
TRBJ1-5 - TRBV7-2 few TGTGCCAGCAGCTTAGGGCATAACAATCAGCCCCAGCATTTT CASSLGHNNQPQHF
TRBJ2-3 - TRBV27 - TGTGCCAGCAGTTGGGCTAGCCCGGCAGATACGCAGTATTTT CASSWASPADTQYF
TRBJ1-1 TRBD1 TRBV14 - TGTGCCAGCAGCAGGAATCCGGGACAGGGGTTCACTGAAGCTTTCTTT CASSRNPGQGFTEAFF
TRBJ1-5 - TRBV7-9 - TGTGCCAGCAGCCCGGAGGGGGATCAGCCCCAGCATTTT CASSPEGDQPQHF
TRBJ2-3 TRBD1 TRBV11-2 - TGTGCCAGCAGACAGGGGACGGGAGATACGCAGTATTTT CASRQGTGDTQYF
TRBJ2-3 - TRBV9 - TGTGCCAGCAGCTCTGGGAGGTGGAGTACGCAGTATTTT CASSSGRWSTQYF
TRBJ2-7 - TRBV11-2 - TGTGCCAGCAGCTTCGCTGGCGGGGTTGGGTACGAGCAGTACTTC CASSFAGGVGYEQYF
TRBJ1-2 - TRBV19 - TGTGCCAGTAGTCTCCAGGGCAACTATGGCTACACCTTC CASSLQGNYGYTF
TRBJ1-2 - TRBV19 - TGTGCCAGTAGTATGTCGGGCCGGCGAGGCTACACCTTC CASSMSGRRGYTF
TRBJ2-7 - TRBV7-9 - TGTGCCAGCAGCCATCCAGGGGGGGGCGAGCAGTACTTC CASSHPGGGEQYF
TRBJ2-1 TRBD1 TRBV11-2 - TGTGCCAGCAGCCGGGACAGATACAATGAGCAGTTCTTC CASSRDRYNEQFF
TRBJ2-7 - TRBV25-1 - TGTGCCAGCAGTGAACTTCGGGGCGGCGAGCAGTACTTC CASSELRGGEQYF
TRBJ2-3 TRBD2 TRBV2 - TGTGCCAGCAGTGAGCGGGGGGTTTCTGGCACAGATACGCAGTATTTT CASSERGVSGTDTQYF
TRBJ1-5 - TRBV28 - TGTGCCAGCAATCGAAACTACAATCAGCCCCAGCATTTT CASNRNYNQPQHF
TRBJ2-7 - TRBV5-4 - TGTGCCAGCAGCTTGGGTGGGACCTACGAGCAGTACTTC CASSLGGTYEQYF
TRBJ2-5 - TRBV4-3 once TGCGCCAGCAGCCAAGATATCGGGGGTCGGGAGACCCAGTACTTC CASSQDIGGRETQYF
TRBJ2-1 - TRBV7-2 - TGTGCCAGCAGCTTAGGGTGGGGTTCTTACAATGAGCAGTTCTTC CASSLGWGSYNEQFF
TRBJ1-6 TRBD1 TRBV5-6 - TGTGCCAGCAGCCCAGCAGGGGGCCGCGGTAATTCACCCCTCCACTTT CASSPAGGRGNSPLHF
TRBJ2-1 TRBD2 TRBV7-9 - TGTGCCAGCAGCCCAATAGCGGGGGGGCTAAATGAGCAGTTCTTC CASSPIAGGLNEQFF
TRBJ2-5 TRBD2 TRBV5-1 - TGCGCCAGCAGAACCGGGACTAGCGGGGTAGTCGAGACCCAGTACTTC CASRTGTSGVVETQYF
TRBJ1-2 TRBD1 TRBV4-1 - TGCGCCAGCAGCGAGGAGGGGGCGGGTTGGTATAACTATGGCTACACCTTC CASSEEGAGWYNYGYTF
TRBJ1-3 - TRBV6-1 - TGTGCCAGCAGTGAAAGTGTGGGCAGCGCCGGAAACACCATATATTTT CASSESVGSAGNTIYF
TRBJ2-7 TRBD2 TRBV7-2 - TGTGCCAGCAGCCCGGGGGGGGGAAATTTATTCAACGAGCAGTACTTC CASSPGGGNLFNEQYF
TRBJ1-5 - TRBV28 - TGTGCCAGCACCGACGGACAGCTCCAGTTCAATCAGCCCCAGCATTTT CASTDGQLQFNQPQHF
TRBJ2-1 - TRBV18 once TGTGCCAGCTCACCATCTGTAAGCTCCTACAATGAGCAGTTCTTC CASSPSVSSYNEQFF